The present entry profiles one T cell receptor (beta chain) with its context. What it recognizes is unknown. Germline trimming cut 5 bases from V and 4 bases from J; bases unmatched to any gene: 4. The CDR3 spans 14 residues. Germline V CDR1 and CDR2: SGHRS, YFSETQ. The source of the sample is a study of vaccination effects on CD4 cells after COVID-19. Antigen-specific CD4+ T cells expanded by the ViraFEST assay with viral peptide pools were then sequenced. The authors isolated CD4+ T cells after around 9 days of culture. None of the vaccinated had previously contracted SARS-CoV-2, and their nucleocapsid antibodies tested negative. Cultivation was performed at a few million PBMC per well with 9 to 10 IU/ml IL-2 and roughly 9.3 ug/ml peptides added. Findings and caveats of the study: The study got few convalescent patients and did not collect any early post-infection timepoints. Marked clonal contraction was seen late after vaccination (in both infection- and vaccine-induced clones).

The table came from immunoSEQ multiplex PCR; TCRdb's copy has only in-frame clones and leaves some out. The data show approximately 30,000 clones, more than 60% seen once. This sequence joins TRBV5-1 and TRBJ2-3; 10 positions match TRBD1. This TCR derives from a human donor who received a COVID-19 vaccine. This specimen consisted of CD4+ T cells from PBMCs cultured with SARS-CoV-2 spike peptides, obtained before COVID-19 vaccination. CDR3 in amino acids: CASSPGQGADTQYF. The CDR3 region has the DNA TGCGCCAGCAGTCCCGGACAGGGGGCAGATACGCAGTATTTT.